This TCR beta chain comes out of a study of T-cell memory formation after mild COVID-19 listed by TCRdb under 2021. Background for the entire study: Most TCR sequence clusters were specific to one of the two donors. The cohort comprised two young, previously healthy adult volunteers, one female and one male. T-cell clones expanding and contracting after mild COVID-19 in a couple of donors were tracked by longitudinal TCRalpha and TCRbeta repertoire sequencing.

Notes on this clonotype: Its antigen target is currently unknown. The record has no base qualities; no much larger clone is one base away.

The CDR3 sequence holds 14 residues, the cysteine and phenylalanine included. The CDR3 DNA has 42 bases and is translated from base 1. V lost 0 bases and J lost 4 bases; the stretch between them is 7 bases long. CDR1 and CDR2 were assigned from the germline V gene as SGHVS and FNYEAQ. Ficoll-Paque density gradient centrifugation was used to isolate PBMCs. Sequenced using an Illumina NovaSeq 6000. Using 5'RACE with constant-segment primers, TCRalpha and TCRbeta cDNA libraries were constructed, with sample barcodes and unique molecular identifiers added in the process. Trizol reagent was used to extract RNA from every sample. Amplification of the libraries took two PCR steps, and the second step added a second sample barcode plus Illumina TruSeq adapters. Libraries were sequenced on an Illumina NovaSeq with 2 x 150 bp paired-end reads. The source study handled its data this way. Reads were demultiplexed and collapsed into UMI-guided consensus sequences with migec v1.2.7. Using mixcr v2.1.11, UMI consensuses were aligned to TRA and TRB V and J templates and then assembled into clonotypes. A clonotype was counted as expanded or contracted only when both edgeR and NoisET called the clonotype significant, with the noise models trained on biological replicates. edgeR calls used a false discovery rate-adjusted p below 0.01 and a log2 fold-change threshold of 1. As an exploratory analysis of dynamics, max-normalized trajectories of the 1000 most abundant clonotypes were examined with PCA combined with hierarchical clustering. Each responding clone was given a CD4 or CD8 phenotype based on the CD4+ and CD8+ repertoires, which had been sequenced separately. The public reads were reanalyzed by TCRdb: fastp trimming at Q25, MiXCR alignment, in-frame beta chains only. Merged by CDR3 protein, the rows form single entries marked with the most common genes and DNA. These V and J calls are TCRdb output, not the study's own analysis. For this sample there are 170,000 or so distinct CDR3 sequences; about 20% appear just once. Together, the top ten hold 23% of the sample.

Study-wide findings and limitations: Contracting CD4+ clones were found mainly in CM and EM memory subsets, while CD8+ clones were enriched in EMRA. Some responding clones were found in pre-infection memory, which suggests that pre-existing cross-reactive memory T cells took part in the SARS-CoV-2 response. The study included only a couple of mild cases, and larger cohorts that include severe cases with pre-infection samples were judged to be necessary. Clones that contracted from day 15 to 85 showed balanced CD4/CD8 phenotypes, whereas a second wave of clones that expanded from day 15 to 37 leaned towards CD4+. Whether the second-wave clones peaking on day 37 were SARS-CoV-2 specific was not confirmed.

The chain joins TRBV7-6 to TRBJ1-5; possibly the D gene is TRBD1, per 5 matching bases. The TCR was taken from an adult woman who had mild COVID-19 (a few samples of this study predate the infection). The sample titles of this study are shuffled in the database, so cell type and time point are left out; the donor was told from shared clones. Input material: PBMCs or a T cell subset sorted from them (not recorded which). The CDR3 region: CASSLAGPNQPQHF. The nucleotides are TGTGCCAGCAGCTTAGCGGGGCCGAATCAGCCCCAGCATTTT.